This is a list of T cell receptor beta chains from one sample in a study of cytomegalovirus exposure and HLA in healthy donors. Data came from immunoSEQ multiplex PCR; TCRdb stores just in-frame clones and leaves some out. The table lists around 150,000 clones, approximately 84% of them singletons, with 25% to 30% in the top ten. Sequencing was done on a sample of PBMCs. The receptor set was obtained from a man under 40 in good health and CMV-seropositive. Both conserved end residues are part of each CDR3. The order of the fields is clone size, V gene, D gene, J gene, CDR3 length, CDR3 DNA, CDR3 protein. D genes are given only for firm matches. Size tells how often a clone was seen (once, few, many) or the class of an expanded clone, and some rows leave it out.

>-|TRBV9|-|TRBJ2-2|16
TGTGCCAGCAGCGTAGCCCGGGGGATAAACACCGGGGAGCTGTTTTTT
CASSVARGINTGELFF
>-|TRBV6-1|TRBD1|TRBJ2-6|19
TGTGCCAGCAGTGAAACCCCGGGACAGGGCCTCTCTGGGGCCAACGTCCTGACTTTC
CASSETPGQGLSGANVLTF
>-|TRBV9|TRBD1|TRBJ1-5|16
TGTGCCAGCAGCGTAGGAACAGGGGTTGGCAATCAGCCCCAGCATTTT
CASSVGTGVGNQPQHF
>-|TRBV27|-|TRBJ1-3|11
TGTGCCGGGGCTGCGGGAAACACCATATATTTT
CAGAAGNTIYF
>few|TRBV27|TRBD2|TRBJ2-7|16
TGTGCCAGCAGTGGCCCGGGTGCGGGAGTCCCCGGCGAGCAGTACTTC
CASSGPGAGVPGEQYF
>-|TRBV5-5|TRBD1|TRBJ1-3|19
TGTGCCAGCAGCTTGAGGGTTTGGACAGGGAATTTCTCTGGAAACACCATATATTTT
CASSLRVWTGNFSGNTIYF
>-|TRBV7-9|TRBD1|TRBJ1-1|16
TGTGCCAGCAGCCCGTCCGGGGACAGGGCCAACACTGAAGCTTTCTTT
CASSPSGDRANTEAFF
>-|TRBV5-1|TRBD2|TRBJ2-1|15
TGCGCCAGCAGGCTTAGACTAGCGGGAGCGGATGAGCAGTTCTTC
CASRLRLAGADEQFF
>-|TRBV7-8|-|TRBJ1-1|14
TGTGCCAGTTCGGCCAGGGGATCGAACACTGAAGCTTTCTTT
CASSARGSNTEAFF
>-|TRBV4-1|-|TRBJ1-2|15
TGCGCCAGCAGCCAACTCCTTTGGGCGGGGGGTGGCTACACCTTC
CASSQLLWAGGGYTF
>-|TRBV7-9|TRBD2|TRBJ2-1|18
TGTGCCAGCAGCAACCGACTAGCGGGAGGGCCGAGCCCCAATGAGCAGTTCTTC
CASSNRLAGGPSPNEQFF
>few|TRBV27|-|TRBJ1-1|12
TGTGCCAGTTGGATAGGGGCCACTGAAGCTTTCTTT
CASWIGATEAFF
>-|TRBV11-3|TRBD1|TRBJ2-3|15
TGTGCCAGCAGCTTAAAGACAGGGGAGACACATACGCAGTATTTT
CASSLKTGETHTQYF
>-|TRBV10-3|-|TRBJ2-2|14
TGTGCCATCAGAAGGGACATGCGGCCCGGGGAGCTGTTTTTT
CAIRRDMRPGELFF
>-|TRBV11-2|-|TRBJ2-3|13
TGTGCCAGCAGCTTATCCCTCACAGATACGCAGTATTTT
CASSLSLTDTQYF
>-|TRBV11-2|-|TRBJ2-7|15
TGTGCCAGCAGCTTGGGGGCAGGTCGAACCTACGAGCAGTACTTC
CASSLGAGRTYEQYF
>-|TRBV7-6|TRBD1|TRBJ2-7|13
TGTGCCAGCAGCAGACAGGGGGAAGAGGAGCAGTACTTC
CASSRQGEEEQYF
>-|TRBV7-9|TRBD2|TRBJ2-7|15
TGTGCCAGCAGCCCCGTGAGCGGGGGGGCCTACGAGCAGTACTTC
CASSPVSGGAYEQYF
>-|TRBV7-2|-|TRBJ1-2|17
TGTGCCAGCAGCTTAGTTGGGACACCCTCCGGGAACTATGGCTACACCTTC
CASSLVGTPSGNYGYTF
>-|TRBV7-3|-|TRBJ2-3|14
TGTGCCAGCAGCGTCGGGGGAGGCACAGATACGCAGTATTTT
CASSVGGGTDTQYF
>-|TRBV11-2|-|TRBJ2-7|13
TGTGCCAGCAGCTTAGTACTAGCAGACGAGCAGTACTTC
CASSLVLADEQYF
>-|TRBV7-2|-|TRBJ1-5|16
TGTGCCAGCAGCCCTGCGGGGGAAATAAGCAATCAGCCCCAGCATTTT
CASSPAGEISNQPQHF
>-|TRBV18|TRBD1|TRBJ1-4|15
TGTGCCAGCTCACCAAGGACAGGGAAAGAGGAAAAACTGTTTTTT
CASSPRTGKEEKLFF
>-|TRBV5-1|TRBD2|TRBJ2-2|19
TGCGCCAGCAGCTTGGGGCACCTTAGCGGGCAGCTTAAGCCCGGGGAGCTGTTTTTT
CASSLGHLSGQLKPGELFF
>-|TRBV5-6|TRBD1|TRBJ1-2|14
TGTGCCAGCAGATACAGGGGGCGTTCATATGGCTACACCTTC
CASRYRGRSYGYTF
>-|TRBV15|TRBD2|TRBJ2-7|19
TGTGCCACCAGCAGCCCGCCGGGGAGCGGGAGGGGGAGCTCCTACGAGCAGTACTTC
CATSSPPGSGRGSSYEQYF
>-|TRBV7-6|-|TRBJ1-4|15
TGTGCCAGCAGCTTAGCGCCAGGGAGGGTTGAAAAACTGTTTTTT
CASSLAPGRVEKLFF
>few|TRBV7-8|-|TRBJ2-1|16
TGTGCCAGCAGCTTACAGAACAGGGTAAACCCTGGCGTGCAGTTCTTC
CASSLQNRVNPGVQFF